Listed below are T cell receptor beta chains from one sample, sequenced in a study of blood T cell repertoires in COVID-19. Generated by immunoSEQ multiplex PCR, the TCRdb table keeps only in-frame clones and is missing some. The table lists roughly 150,000 clones, roughly 83% of them singletons. Sequenced input: peripheral blood. The origin of the receptors is a woman of 80 years or more with active or convalescent COVID-19. The CDR3 runs from the conserved cysteine through the conserved F or W. A D gene is named only where the DNA matches it firmly. Size values are once, few and many counts, or a class for expanded clones, and some rows have none.

clone_size	v_call	j_call	d_call	cdr3_nt	cdr3_aa
-	TRBV11-2	TRBJ1-3	-	TGTGCCAGCAGCTTACTCCCTCAGGGGTCTCGTGGAAACACCATATATTTT	CASSLLPQGSRGNTIYF
-	TRBV30	TRBJ1-6	-	TGTGCCTGGAGTTTGGGCAGTTCACCCCTCCACTTT	CAWSLGSSPLHF
once	TRBV2	TRBJ2-6	TRBD1	TGTGCCAGCAGTCGGGACAGCTTACACTCTGGGGCCAACGTCCTGACTTTC	CASSRDSLHSGANVLTF
-	TRBV10-3	TRBJ2-5	-	TGTGCCATCAGTAAGACGACAGGCCAAGAGACCCAGTACTTC	CAISKTTGQETQYF
-	TRBV6-2/TRBV6-3	TRBJ2-7	-	TGTGCCAGCAGTATGGGGCGGGACGGGCGTTACGAGCAGTACTTC	CASSMGRDGRYEQYF
-	TRBV6-5	TRBJ1-2	TRBD1	TGTGCCAGCAGTTACGCCGGGACAGGGATTGGCTACACCTTC	CASSYAGTGIGYTF
-	TRBV11-3	TRBJ1-4	TRBD1	TGTGCCAGCAGCCCGACAGGGGCTAATGAAAAACTGTTTTTT	CASSPTGANEKLFF
-	TRBV10-2	TRBJ2-1	-	TGCGCCAGCAGTCGGGACTACAATGAGCAGTTCTTC	CASSRDYNEQFF
-	TRBV5-1	TRBJ1-6	TRBD1	TGCGCCAGCAGCCGGGGACAGGGGGCAAATAATTCACCCCTCCACTTT	CASSRGQGANNSPLHF
-	TRBV5-1	TRBJ2-2	TRBD2	TGCGCCAGCAGCCTAATAGCGGGGCCCTTGAACACCGGGGAGCTGTTTTTT	CASSLIAGPLNTGELFF
-	TRBV15	TRBJ1-5	-	TGTGCCACCAGCAGAAACCCCCAGGGGCTCACCAATCAGCCCCAGCATTTT	CATSRNPQGLTNQPQHF
few	TRBV3-1/TRBV3-2	TRBJ1-1	-	TGTGCCAGCAGCCAAGACTCCGCGCGTACGACTGAAGCTTTCTTT	CASSQDSARTTEAFF
-	TRBV11-3	TRBJ2-1	TRBD1	TGTGCCAGCAGCCTAGGCGGACAGGGGGCGAAGATGAATGAGCAGTTCTTC	CASSLGGQGAKMNEQFF
once	TRBV14	TRBJ2-2	-	TGTGCCAGCAGCCAGTTCCCGGGCCTCGGGGACACCGGGGAGCTGTTTTTT	CASSQFPGLGDTGELFF
-	TRBV21-1	TRBJ2-3	-	TGTGCCAGCAGCAACCAAATGGTAGCGGGGCGTAGCACAGATACGCAGTATTTT	CASSNQMVAGRSTDTQYF
-	TRBV5-6	TRBJ1-6	-	TGTGCCAGCAGCTTGGTTCTCGGGGGGCGGGAGCTGGGGTCGCCCCTCCACTTT	CASSLVLGGRELGSPLHF
-	TRBV19	TRBJ2-7	TRBD1	TGTGCCAGTAGTGAGGGACAGGGGGCTGGGGAGCAGTACTTC	CASSEGQGAGEQYF
-	TRBV7-2	TRBJ2-1	TRBD1	TGTGCCAGCAGCTCCTACAGGGGGTATGAGCAGTTCTTC	CASSSYRGYEQFF
-	TRBV6-5	TRBJ1-6	TRBD1	TGTGCCAGCAGTTACCCCTTCGACAGGGATAATTCACCCCTCCACTTT	CASSYPFDRDNSPLHF
-	TRBV19	TRBJ1-4	-	TGTGCCAGTAGTATAGTGACAGCCTCAACTAATGAAAAACTGTTTTTT	CASSIVTASTNEKLFF
few	TRBV6-5	TRBJ1-1	-	TGTGCCATTACAGGGAAGACGAACACTGAAGCTTTCTTT	CAITGKTNTEAFF
-	TRBV11-3	TRBJ1-1	TRBD1	TGTGCCAGCAGCCCGGGACAGGTGAACTTGAACACTGAAGCTTTCTTT	CASSPGQVNLNTEAFF
-	TRBV5-1	TRBJ2-2	-	TGCGCCAGCAGTTTAGGGACACCCGGTGGCGGGGAGCTGTTTTTT	CASSLGTPGGGELFF
-	TRBV11-2	TRBJ1-4	TRBD1	TGTGCCAGCAGATCAACGGACAGGTTCGAAAAACTGTTTTTT	CASRSTDRFEKLFF
-	TRBV7-6	TRBJ2-3	-	TGTGCCAGCAGCTTATCCACAGGCCACACAGATACGCAGTATTTT	CASSLSTGHTDTQYF
few	TRBV6-2/TRBV6-3	TRBJ1-2	TRBD1	TGTGCCAGCAGTGCCGTCGGGACAGGATCCTATGGCTACACCTTC	CASSAVGTGSYGYTF